The subject of this entry is one T cell receptor (beta chain). Germline lookup yields CDR1 MDHEN and CDR2 SYDVKM. V lost 2 bases, J lost 5 bases, and 16 bases lay in between. The CDR3 spans 17 residues. This entry is derived from a study of long-term antiretroviral therapy in people with HIV. About the research overall: Earliest sampling preceded the 2015 immediate-ART recommendation by about a decade.

The assay, immunoSEQ v3.0, was run at survey level. Measured with immunoSEQ multiplex PCR; TCRdb has only the in-frame clones, and not every one. The sample includes over 8,500 clones, around four fifths seen only once; the top ten take roughly 19%. This sequence originates from a man aged 25 to 40 with HIV. The chain joins TRBV28 to TRBJ1-6; a possible D gene is TRBD1 (5 bases). The sequences come from unsorted PBMCs, collected at the start of antiretroviral therapy, before treatment. This chain's CDR3 is CASSLHGAGRNNSPLHF. As DNA, the CDR3 is TGTGCCAGCAGTTTACATGGGGCGGGACGGAATAATTCACCCCTCCACTTT. The full variable domain, completed using reference TRBV28 and TRBJ1-6, is DVKVTQSSRYLVKRTGEKVFLECVQDMDHENMFWYRQDPGLGLRLIYFSYDVKMKEKGDIPEGYSVSREKKERFSLILESASTNQTSMYLCASSLHGAGRNNSPLHFGNGTRLTVT.